The rows below give T cell receptor beta chains drawn from one sample of a study of blood T cell repertoires in COVID-19. TCRdb's copy holds only in-frame clones and misses some; the assay was immunoSEQ multiplex PCR. The sample lists around 150,000 clones, over 60% occurring once. The sample was PBMCs or T cells enriched from blood (not recorded which). These TCRs come from a woman in her fifties or sixties who had recovered from COVID-19. Both conserved end residues are part of each CDR3. The order of the fields is D gene, V gene, clone size, J gene, CDR3 protein, CDR3 DNA. D genes are given only for firm matches. Clone size is stated in some rows and not others, as once, few, many or a class when expanded.

NA	TRBV19	once	TRBJ1-5	CASSSPAEGQPQHF	TGTGCCAGTAGTTCCCCGGCGGAAGGTCAGCCCCAGCATTTT
TRBD2	TRBV5-4	NA	TRBJ2-5	CASSRGTSGGARETQYF	TGTGCCAGCAGCCGTGGGACTAGCGGGGGGGCGAGGGAGACCCAGTACTTC
TRBD2	TRBV6-5	NA	TRBJ2-1	CASSLGLFEQFF	TGTGCCAGCAGTTTGGGACTATTTGAGCAGTTCTTC
NA	TRBV12-3/TRBV12-4	NA	TRBJ2-2	CASSLLNTGELFF	TGTGCCAGCAGTTTACTGAACACCGGGGAGCTGTTTTTT
NA	TRBV6-5	NA	TRBJ1-2	CATRPTIDSGYTF	TGTGCCACCCGGCCTACAATAGACAGCGGCTACACCTTC
TRBD1	TRBV10-2	NA	TRBJ1-2	CASSPDRADGYTF	TGCGCCAGCAGCCCGGACAGGGCAGATGGCTACACCTTC
NA	TRBV27	NA	TRBJ2-1	CASSSNGGNEQFF	TGTGCCAGCAGTTCAAACGGGGGCAATGAGCAGTTCTTC
TRBD2	TRBV5-1	once	TRBJ2-2	CASSETSGEAGELFF	TGCGCCAGCAGCGAGACTAGCGGGGAGGCCGGGGAGCTGTTTTTT
NA	TRBV6-1	NA	TRBJ2-1	CASSEIPSSYNEQFF	TGTGCCAGCAGTGAAATCCCGAGCTCCTACAATGAGCAGTTCTTC
TRBD1	TRBV2	NA	TRBJ2-1	CASSTTGFNEQFF	TGTGCCAGCAGTACGACAGGGTTCAATGAGCAGTTCTTC
NA	TRBV7-9	NA	TRBJ1-2	CASSFLRPKTSNYGYTF	TGTGCCAGCAGCTTTCTGCGCCCTAAAACTTCTAACTATGGCTACACCTTC
NA	TRBV14	many	TRBJ2-7	CASSQVSRLYEQYF	TGTGCCAGCAGCCAAGTAAGCAGGCTTTACGAGCAGTACTTC
NA	TRBV14	few	TRBJ2-6	CASSLLGGSGANVLTF	TGTGCCAGCAGCCTGCTCGGGGGATCTGGGGCCAACGTCCTGACTTTC
NA	TRBV6-1	NA	TRBJ1-5	CASSDYSNQPQHF	TGTGCCAGCAGTGATTATAGCAATCAGCCCCAGCATTTT
NA	TRBV30	NA	TRBJ1-2	CAWGPGPSYGYTF	TGTGCCTGGGGTCCAGGGCCTAGCTATGGCTACACCTTC
NA	TRBV25-1	NA	TRBJ2-5	CASSQRPGLQETQYF	TGTGCCAGCAGTCAACGTCCCGGGTTACAAGAGACCCAGTACTTC
TRBD2	TRBV5-1	NA	TRBJ2-2	CASSFTGLAGTNTGELFF	TGCGCCAGCAGCTTCACCGGACTAGCGGGAACGAACACCGGGGAGCTGTTTTTT
NA	TRBV24-1	NA	TRBJ1-5	CATSDPGLGSQHF	TGTGCCACCAGTGATCCTGGACTGGGGTCCCAGCATTTT
TRBD1	TRBV12-5	NA	TRBJ1-1	CASGKGQGDTEAFF	TGTGCTAGTGGAAAAGGACAGGGGGACACTGAAGCTTTCTTT
TRBD2	TRBV28	NA	TRBJ2-1	CASSLAPGTSGYNEQFF	TGTGCCAGCAGTTTGGCCCCCGGGACTAGCGGATACAATGAGCAGTTCTTC
NA	TRBV7-3	NA	TRBJ2-2	CASSLGGLNTGELFF	TGTGCCAGCAGCTTAGGGGGCTTAAACACCGGGGAGCTGTTTTTT
TRBD1	TRBV6-2/TRBV6-3	NA	TRBJ1-1	CASSYWDRGTEAFF	TGTGCCAGCAGTTATTGGGACAGGGGTACTGAAGCTTTCTTT
TRBD1	TRBV28	NA	TRBJ1-6	CASSLSDREVYHF	TGTGCCAGCAGTTTATCCGACAGGGAAGTTTACCACTTT
TRBD1	TRBV5-8	NA	TRBJ1-3	CASSPGTGSGNTIYF	TGTGCCAGCAGCCCGGGGACAGGATCAGGAAACACCATATATTTT
NA	TRBV3-1/TRBV3-2	NA	TRBJ2-5	CASSPRTGTPLGETQYF	TGTGCCAGCAGCCCCCGAACCGGGACTCCCCTCGGGGAGACCCAGTACTTC
TRBD2	TRBV7-8	NA	TRBJ2-1	CASSLGGSGGNEQFF	TGTGCCAGCAGCTTAGGAGGTAGCGGGGGAAATGAGCAGTTCTTC
NA	TRBV30	few	TRBJ1-6	CAWSFTDSPLHF	TGTGCCTGGAGTTTTACGGATTCACCCCTCCACTTT
TRBD2	TRBV2	NA	TRBJ2-3	CASSEKKPGLAGGDTQYF	TGTGCCAGCAGTGAGAAAAAACCGGGACTAGCGGGGGGAGATACGCAGTATTTT
NA	TRBV29-1	NA	TRBJ1-2	CSVEPYLGQGNNYGYTF	TGCAGCGTTGAACCATACCTCGGGCAGGGCAATAACTATGGCTACACCTTC
TRBD2	TRBV9	NA	TRBJ2-1	CASSEPGLASAGGEQFF	TGTGCCAGCAGCGAACCGGGACTAGCGTCAGCGGGGGGTGAGCAGTTCTTC
TRBD2	TRBV18	NA	TRBJ2-7	CASSPELAGGGVRSYEQYF	TGTGCCAGCTCACCAGAACTAGCGGGAGGAGGCGTCAGGTCCTACGAGCAGTACTTC